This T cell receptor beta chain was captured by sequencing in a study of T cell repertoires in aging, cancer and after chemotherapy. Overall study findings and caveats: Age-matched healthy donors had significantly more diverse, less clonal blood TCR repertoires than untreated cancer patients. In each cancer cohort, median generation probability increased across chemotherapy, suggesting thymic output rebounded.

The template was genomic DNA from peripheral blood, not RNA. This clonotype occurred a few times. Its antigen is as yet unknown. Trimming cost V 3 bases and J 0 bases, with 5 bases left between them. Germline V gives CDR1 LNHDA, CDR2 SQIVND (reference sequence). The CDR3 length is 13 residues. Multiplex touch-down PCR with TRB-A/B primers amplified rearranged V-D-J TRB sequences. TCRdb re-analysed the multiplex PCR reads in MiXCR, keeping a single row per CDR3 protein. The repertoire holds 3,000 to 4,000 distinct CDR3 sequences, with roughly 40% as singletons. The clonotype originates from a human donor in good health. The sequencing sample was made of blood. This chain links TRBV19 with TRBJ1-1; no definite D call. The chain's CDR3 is CASSMVLNTEAFF. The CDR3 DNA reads TGTGCCAGTAGTATGGTTTTGAACACTGAAGCTTTCTTT.